A single sample gave rise to the 3 T cell receptor beta chains below, sequenced in a study of blood T cells in healthy people across ages. Primers used in a second PCR of roughly 6 to 11 cycles were a sample-barcoded 5' primer and a J-beta primer mix. From the 5' RACE reads, TCRdb called clonotypes with MiXCR, one entry per CDR3 protein. The sample lists hundreds of thousands of distinct CDR3 sequences; around a quarter were seen once. The sample also formed part of further work on T cells of mothers and their children.

The sample taken for sequencing was blood. These receptors were collected from a boy younger than 18 in good health.

This clonotype was counted only a few times. The genes are TRBV20-1 and TRBJ2-5; D not resolved. Trimming removed 4 bases at V and 4 bases at J, with 13 bases between. The CDR3 extends over 13 amino acids. CDR1 DFQATT and CDR2 SNEGSKA come from the germline V gene (reference sequence). The CDR3 bases are TGCAGTGCTACACTATACGTCGGAGAGACCCAGTACTTC. Its protein product is CSATLYVGETQYF.

This clonotype was observed a few times. The chain couples TRBV20-1 to TRBJ2-3; no clear D. The CDR3 runs to 13 residues. Germline loops: CDR1 DFQATT, CDR2 SNEGSKA (reference sequence). V shed 7 bases and J shed 5 bases, with 16 bases lying between them. The CDR3 DNA is TGCAGTGTCGAGCGCGAAGGTGGAGATACGCAGTATTTT. Its translation: CSVEREGGDTQYF.

This clonotype has just a few counts. The V and J genes are TRBV29-1 and TRBJ2-1, with 9 bases identical to TRBD2. The end of the DNA is better explained by TRBJ2-7, so the J call may be wrong. The germline CDR1 and CDR2 sequences are SQVTM and ANQGSEA. The CDR3 consists of 12 residues. Here the CDR3 reads CSVSGGQYEQYF. CDR3 coding DNA: TGCAGCGTAAGCGGGGGGCAATACGAGCAGTACTTC.